Listed here is a single T cell receptor beta chain. What it recognizes is unknown. This specimen comes from a study of identical twins. General observations from the study: While abundant cord blood beta clonotypes carried fewer insertions, memory repertoires showed no such pattern.

Trimming took off 2 bases at V and 7 bases at J, with 18 bases between the two ends. The length of the CDR3 is 15 residues. Germline V CDR1 and CDR2: MNHEY, SVGAGI. TCRdb reanalysed the 5' RACE reads using MiXCR and keeps one entry per CDR3 protein. This sample yields 600,000 to 850,000 distinct CDR3 sequences, of which roughly 18% are seen a single time; under 15% belongs to the top ten. The data were also submitted as part of a second study, on T cells expressing NK-cell markers.

Sequencing was done on a sample of PBMCs. This chain connects TRBV6-5 to TRBJ2-7; maybe TRBD2 (6 bases). The TCR comes from a woman aged 18-29 years in good health. CDR3 nucleotides: TGTGCCAGCAGTTACGGAGCCGGAGGGGAGAAGGAGCAGTACTTC. Its translation is CASSYGAGGEKEQYF.